One and the same sample provided the 20 T cell receptor beta chains below, sequenced in a study of CD8+ T cells in alopecia areata. In each case, RNA was isolated and then reverse transcribed into cDNA as the sequencing template. Method: immunoSEQ multiplex PCR; TCRdb's copy keeps in-frame clones and lacks some. This sample has 90,000 to 100,000 clones; roughly 47% occur once, and the top ten carry 0.79%. Sequencing was carried out using CD4+ T cells sorted from blood. The receptors were gathered from a human donor with alopecia areata.

The chain has TRBV29-1 and TRBJ2-3; 13 bases are shared with TRBD2. The J segment lost 0 bases and the V segment lost 6 bases, leaving 6 bases of the junction unmatched. Germline loops: CDR1 SQVTM, CDR2 ANQGSEA. The CDR3 length is 16 residues. The CDR3 loop is CSVDGTSGTSTDTQYF. CDR3 DNA sequence: TGCAGCGTGGACGGGACTAGCGGGACTAGCACAGATACGCAGTATTTT.

This clone showed up just a few times. The chain links TRBV14 to TRBJ2-3; the D gene is possibly TRBD1 (6 bases). V dropped 2 bases and J dropped 3 bases, with 6 bases sitting between them. Germline assignment: CDR1 SGHDN and CDR2 FVKESK. The CDR3 extends over 13 amino acids. CDR3 loop: CASSQRGTDTQYF. CDR3 DNA: TGTGCCAGCAGCCAAAGGGGGACAGATACGCAGTATTTT.

This clone was recorded a few times. J is TRBJ2-7 and V is TRBV29-1; 9 positions match TRBD1. The V gene's germline CDR1 is SQVTM and CDR2 ANQGSEA. The CDR3 sequence is 12 residues long. V lost 8 bases, J lost 7 bases, and 9 bases stayed unmatched. Here the CDR3 reads CSCGQGKGEQYF. The DNA of the CDR3 is TGCAGCTGCGGACAGGGGAAGGGTGAGCAGTACTTC.

The chain carries TRBV7-8 and TRBJ2-2; D not certain. Trimming took off 4 bases at V and 5 bases at J, with 8 bases between the two ends. This CDR3 spans 13 amino acids. Germline-derived CDR1 and CDR2 are SGHVS and FQNEAQ. Here the CDR3 reads CASSSTGTGELFF. The CDR3 nucleotides are TGTGCCAGCAGCTCCACCGGGACCGGGGAGCTGTTTTTT.

The chain is built from TRBV29-1 and TRBJ1-4, with no clear D. V gave up 4 bases and J gave up 5 bases, with 11 bases separating them. The CDR3 runs to 13 residues. CDR1 SQVTM and CDR2 ANQGSEA come from the germline V gene. The CDR3 region has the DNA TGCAGCGTTGTGTCAGGAGGGAATGAAAAACTGTTTTTT. Translating it yields CSVVSGGNEKLFF.

This clone was detected only a few times. The V call is TRBV11-3, the J call TRBJ2-5, with TRBD1 matching over 9 bases. Germline-derived CDR1 and CDR2 are SGHNT and YENEEA. After removal of 3 bases from V and 2 bases from J, the junction contained 7 bases not matched to a gene. The CDR3 totals 16 residues. The CDR3 sequence is CASSFGTGPQQETQYF. In DNA, the CDR3 is TGTGCCAGCAGCTTTGGGACAGGGCCCCAGCAAGAGACCCAGTACTTC.

This clone was recorded a few times. The V gene is TRBV18, the J gene TRBJ2-7; 9 bases align to TRBD1. The germline CDR1 and CDR2 sequences are KGHSH and LQKENI. There are 14 residues in the CDR3. V lost 3 bases, J lost 3 bases, and 3 bases stayed unmatched. The CDR3 protein is CASSPGTGYYEQYF. The CDR3 DNA sequence: TGTGCCAGCTCACCGGGGACAGGGTACTACGAGCAGTACTTC.

This clone came up a few times. The genes are TRBV29-1 and TRBJ2-7, with 8 positions matching TRBD2. This CDR3 spans 12 amino acids. The J segment lost 6 bases and the V segment lost 6 bases, leaving 7 bases of the junction unmatched. Germline-derived CDR1 and CDR2 are SQVTM and ANQGSEA. The CDR3 nucleotides read TGCAGCGTAAGGGAGGCGGGAGGCGAGCAGTACTTC. It translates to CSVREAGGEQYF.

The CDR3 protein is CSVRWVGETQYF. The DNA of the CDR3 is TGCAGCGTTCGCTGGGTTGGGGAGACCCAGTACTTC. The rearrangement joins TRBV29-1 to TRBJ2-5; no definite D call. The CDR3 runs to 12 residues. CDR1 SQVTM and CDR2 ANQGSEA come from the germline V gene. With 5 bases removed from V and 5 bases from J, the gap between germline ends came to 12 bases.

As for this clone: The same CDR3 can be traced to other DNA sequences in this sample. The chain employs TRBV29-1 and TRBJ2-5; no firm D call. There are 9 residues in the CDR3. The germline gives CDR1 SQVTM, CDR2 ANQGSEA. The V end lost 3 bases, the J end lost 5 bases, and 1 base lay between the germline ends. Written as DNA, the CDR3 is TGCAGCGTTGAGGAGACCCAGTACTTC. Translating it yields CSVEETQYF.

The chain employs TRBV2 and TRBJ2-2; the D gene is possibly TRBD1 (5 bases). The CDR3 runs to 11 residues. In germline, CDR1 is SNHLY, CDR2 FYNNEI. V was trimmed by 10 bases and J by 7 bases, leaving 10 bases between them. CDR3 in amino acids: CAKGAGGELFF. The CDR3, as DNA: TGTGCCAAAGGGGCTGGCGGGGAGCTGTTTTTT.

This clone was seen a few times. The CDR3 bases are TGCAGCGTTGAAGAAGGCGGGAGGGCAAGGGAGCAGTACTTC. Encoded protein: CSVEEGGRAREQYF. The rearrangement links TRBV29-1 to TRBJ2-7, with 9 bases matching TRBD2. V shed 0 bases, J shed 7 bases, and the junction held 7 bases outside the gene matches. The V gene's germline CDR1 is SQVTM and CDR2 ANQGSEA. This CDR3 contains 14 residues.

The V gene is TRBV15, the J gene TRBJ2-5; D ambiguous. V was trimmed by 1 base and J by 5 bases, leaving 5 bases between them. This CDR3 is 12 amino acids long. Per the germline V gene, CDR1 is LNHNV and CDR2 is YYDKDF (reference sequence). In nucleotides, the CDR3 is TGTGCCACCAGCAGAGGTGTGGAGACCCAGTACTTC. This gives the protein CATSRGVETQYF.

V gene TRBV29-1 combines with J gene TRBJ2-3; no clear D gene. Trimming took 6 bases from V and 1 from J, leaving 14 bases between them. Germline V lookup: CDR1 SQVTM, CDR2 ANQGSEA. The CDR3 has 14 residues. CDR3 sequence reads: CSVGYSVGTDTQYF. CDR3 DNA sequence: TGCAGCGTAGGATACTCGGTAGGCACAGATACGCAGTATTTT.

This clone was detected a few times. V and J are TRBV29-1 and TRBJ1-6; 7 nucleotides align to TRBD1. Per germline, CDR1 SQVTM and CDR2 ANQGSEA. V was pared by 6 bases and J by 7 bases, with 6 bases of the junction left unmatched. This CDR3 is built from 13 residues. This CDR3 is CSVRQGPNSPLHF. In nucleotides, the CDR3 is TGCAGCGTCCGACAGGGCCCGAATTCACCCCTCCACTTT.

The chain is built from TRBV7-9 and TRBJ2-1; D not resolved. Germline CDR1 is SEHNR and CDR2 is FQNEAQ (reference sequence). CDR3 length: 12 residues. Trimming removed 3 bases from V and 7 bases from J, with 7 bases in between. The CDR3 region is CASSFGPNEQFF. CDR3 in DNA: TGTGCCAGCAGCTTTGGTCCGAATGAGCAGTTCTTC.

This clone was observed a handful of times. The chain carries TRBV23-1 and TRBJ1-5; D unclear. TRBV23-1 falls under the ORF class, with uncertain function. V was cut by 1 base and J by 7 bases, with 11 bases left in between. The CDR3 is 14 residues long. CDR3 sequence reads: CASSQCVEGQPQHF. CDR3 sequence (DNA): TGCGCCAGCAGTCAATGTGTGGAGGGACAGCCCCAGCATTTT.

This clone was picked up a small number of times. This sequence joins TRBV28 and TRBJ2-7, with a possible D match to TRBD2 (5 bases). The V gene's germline CDR1 is MDHEN and CDR2 SYDVKM. CDR3 size: 10 residues. The V and J ends lost 8 bases and 7 bases respectively, with 9 bases between them. In DNA, the CDR3 is TGTGCCAGCGGCCCGGGGGAGCAGTACTTC. Encoded protein: CASGPGEQYF.

The V gene is TRBV29-1, the J gene TRBJ2-7; 8 bases align to TRBD1. The CDR3 covers 12 residues. Germline assignment: CDR1 SQVTM and CDR2 ANQGSEA. The V and J ends lost 7 bases and 3 bases, in that order; junction bases with no gene match: 5. CDR3 DNA: TGCAGCGGGAGGACAGGGAGCTACGAGCAGTACTTC. This gives the protein CSGRTGSYEQYF.

The chain combines TRBV29-1 with TRBJ2-5, with 14 bases that match TRBD2. J lost 3 bases, V lost 3 bases, and 3 bases had no gene match. From germline, CDR1 is SQVTM and CDR2 ANQGSEA. This CDR3 comprises 15 residues. The CDR3 sequence is CSVDSGLAGEETQYF. The CDR3 coding sequence is TGCAGCGTTGACTCGGGACTAGCGGGAGAAGAGACCCAGTACTTC.